This T cell receptor beta chain was identified in a study of cytomegalovirus exposure and HLA in healthy donors. Findings and caveats of the study: The HLA-A and HLA-B alleles of most subjects were reportedly predicted accurately from TCR beta sequences.

13 Jbeta primers and 60 Vbeta primers were used for the PCR. Using immunoSEQ multiplex PCR, the repertoire was profiled, and TCRdb retains in-frame clones only, with some absent. This table holds approximately 90,000 clones, roughly 70% found once. Concerning this clone itself: Its antigen is unknown.

Germline V gene data show CDR1 as SGHVS and CDR2 as FQNEAQ. This CDR3 comprises 15 residues. J lost 7 bases, V lost 6 bases, and 8 bases had no gene match. Sequenced material: PBMCs. The TCR sequence derives from a woman aged 45-59 years in good health and CMV-seropositive. V usage is TRBV7-8 and J usage is TRBJ2-7, with TRBD2 matching 14 bases. The CDR3 coding sequence is TGTGCCAGCAGTTTCGGGACTAGCGGGAGTGGAGAGCAGTACTTC. Translated: CASSFGTSGSGEQYF.